The source of this TCR beta chain is a study of T cell responses to AZD1222 COVID-19 vaccine. Study-level points and caveats: The reported proportion of spike-specific TCRs targeting unmutated variant regions was nearly half. No day 14 peak samples; only post-peak repertoires were characterized. There were mostly white British donors and more females than males, and clonal diversity was possibly underestimated.

With respect to this clone: Its target is unknown.

Pooled in the analysis were second doses at about 4 or about 12 weeks. The method was immunoSEQ multiplex PCR; TCRdb's version includes in-frame clones alone and lacks a portion of them. This sample has roughly 180,000 clones, with 85% to 95% found just once. Germline CDR1 is LNHNV and CDR2 is YYDKDF (reference sequence). The CDR3 is 16 amino acids. V gave up 5 bases and J gave up 2 bases; unmatched junction bases: 8. Sequencing was performed on peripheral blood, taken 28 days after the second AZD1222 dose. The chain links TRBV15 to TRBJ1-4, with TRBD1 matching over 7 bases. This clonotype originated in an adult who received the AZD1222 COVID-19 vaccine. CDR3 in amino acids: CATSAQLGGTNEKLFF. The CDR3 DNA is TGTGCCACCAGCGCCCAACTAGGGGGCACTAATGAAAAACTGTTTTTT.